Listed here are 8 T cell receptor beta chains from one sample, sequenced in a study of immune characterization of retroperitoneal liposarcoma. TCRdb re-derived calls from the PCR reads in MiXCR, one entry per CDR3 protein. The sample consists of over 10,000 distinct CDR3 sequences, approximately 48% of them appearing once. The source material was tumor tissue. These receptors were collected from a female donor with retroperitoneal liposarcoma.

This clonotype was counted a few times. The chain joins TRBV7-3 to TRBJ2-7; D tentatively reads TRBD1 or TRBD2 (6 bases each). Trimming pared 5 bases from V and 6 bases from J, leaving 17 bases between. Per the germline V gene, CDR1 is SGHTA and CDR2 is FQGTGA. This CDR3 is built from 14 residues. DNA of the CDR3: TGTGCCAGCAGCGTCAAGGGGGGCGTGGGCGAGCAGTACTTC. This encodes CASSVKGGVGEQYF. The full variable domain, completed using reference TRBV7-3 and TRBJ2-7, is GAGVSQTPSNKVTEKGKYVELRCDPISGHTALYWYRQSLGQGPEFLIYFQGTGAADDSGLPNDRFFAVRPEGSVSTLKIQRTERGDSAVYLCASSVKGGVGEQYFGPGTRLTVT.

There are a few counts of this clonotype. The V gene is TRBV6-1, the J gene TRBJ2-5; D call uncertain. From germline, CDR1 is MNHNS and CDR2 SASEGT. Trimming took 6 bases from V and 7 from J, leaving 9 bases between them. The CDR3 length is 11 residues. The CDR3 region has the DNA TGTGCCAGCAGCCAAGGACGGACCCAGTACTTC. This codes for CASSQGRTQYF.

Many counts were recorded for this clonotype. The V gene is TRBV6-1, the J gene TRBJ2-1, with 9 bases aligning to TRBD1. CDR1 is MNHNS, CDR2 SASEGT, per germline. The CDR3 is 13 amino acids. The J segment lost 13 bases and the V segment lost 7 bases, leaving 11 bases of the junction unmatched. The CDR3 DNA sequence: TGTGCCAGCAACGGACAGGGGCTGAAGACCCAGTTCTTC. Its translation: CASNGQGLKTQFF.

Turning to this clonotype: At one end, the junction sequence differs from germline, possibly due to a read error. The J gene is TRBJ1-2, the V gene TRBV6-1; D gene uncertain. CDR3 size: 10 residues. Germline CDR1 and CDR2: MNHNS and SASEGT. The CDR3 nucleotides read TGTGCCAGCAGAGAAGATGGCTACACCTTC. Its protein is CASREDGYTF.

A note on this clonotype: The conserved phenylalanine or tryptophan is not found at the CDR3 terminus, so this likely reflects a read error. The chain uses TRBV6-1 and TRBJ1-6, with D possibly TRBD1 on 5 matching bases. CDR1 is MNHNS, CDR2 SASEGT, per germline. The CDR3 runs 15 residues. CDR3 DNA: TGTGCCACCAGTAGTCCTATAGCGGGGGACTCACCCCTCCACTTG. This sequence encodes CATSSPIAGDSPLHL.

The chain joins TRBV6-5 to TRBJ2-7; perhaps TRBD1 as D (5 bases). Trimming cost V 5 bases and J 7 bases, with 21 bases left between them. This CDR3 comprises 15 residues. Germline V gene data show CDR1 as MNHEY and CDR2 as SVGAGI. The CDR3 nucleotides are TGTGCCAGCAGTCCAACCTCGACAGTATACAATGAGCAGTACTTC. The encoded protein is CASSPTSTVYNEQYF.

The rearrangement uses TRBV6-1 and TRBJ2-1; a possible D gene is TRBD2 (5 bases). Trimming removed 6 bases from V and 0 bases from J, with 12 bases in between. CDR3 size: 15 residues. Germline loops: CDR1 MNHNS, CDR2 SASEGT. The CDR3 bases are TGTGCCAGCAGACTTGACTATAGCTCCTACAATGAGCAGTTCTTC. Translation: CASRLDYSSYNEQFF.

This clonotype was seen at least ten times. This chain links TRBV6-1 with TRBJ2-1; TRBD1 aligns across 7 bases. The end of the DNA fits TRBJ2-7 better, so the J call may be wrong. This CDR3 spans 13 amino acids. Germline V lookup: CDR1 MNHNS, CDR2 SASEGT. CDR3 loop: CASGMTGSYEQYF. The DNA for the CDR3 is TGTGCCAGCGGAATGACAGGGTCCTACGAGCAGTACTTC.